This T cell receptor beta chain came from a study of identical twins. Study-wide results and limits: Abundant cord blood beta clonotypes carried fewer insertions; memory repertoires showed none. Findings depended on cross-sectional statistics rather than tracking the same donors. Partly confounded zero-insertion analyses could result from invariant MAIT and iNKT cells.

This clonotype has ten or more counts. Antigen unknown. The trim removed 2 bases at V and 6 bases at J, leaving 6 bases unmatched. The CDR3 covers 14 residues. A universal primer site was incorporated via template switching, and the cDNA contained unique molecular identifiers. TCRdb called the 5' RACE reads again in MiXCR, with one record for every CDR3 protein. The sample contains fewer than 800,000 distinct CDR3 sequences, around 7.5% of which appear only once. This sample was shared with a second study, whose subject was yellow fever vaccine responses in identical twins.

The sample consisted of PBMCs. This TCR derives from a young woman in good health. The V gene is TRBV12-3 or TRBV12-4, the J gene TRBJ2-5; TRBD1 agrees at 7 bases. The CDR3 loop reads CASSLQGVVKTQYF. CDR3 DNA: TGTGCCAGCAGTTTACAGGGGGTGGTGAAGACCCAGTACTTC.